This T cell receptor beta chain was captured in a study of cytomegalovirus exposure and HLA in healthy donors. The study's findings and limits: In vitro experiments confirmed that a few CMV-associated chains were specific for CMV antigens. Several top significant clusters appeared, in a later analysis, to be linked to common viral pathogens. Productive status was seen about 90% or about 30% of the time for most TCR beta V segments in an earlier analysis. When analyzed later, the rates of TCR association showed variation by HLA locus, with DRB1 the most and HLA-C the fewest.

PCR employed 60 Vbeta and 13 Jbeta primers. This table comes from immunoSEQ multiplex PCR, and its TCRdb copy is limited to in-frame clones, with some not included. The data show under 130,000 clones, roughly 80% seen once. This CDR3 is 14 amino acids long. Trimming removed 1 base from V and 3 bases from J; junction bases left unmatched: 3. Germline CDR1 is SGHVS and CDR2 is FNYEAQ. Turning to this clone: Its antigen is undetermined.

The sample was PBMCs. This chain joins TRBV7-6 and TRBJ2-7, with TRBD1 matching over 7 bases. The TCR comes from a man in his thirties or forties in good health and CMV-seropositive. The CDR3, as DNA: TGTGCCAGCAGCTTAGTGACAGGGAACTACGAGCAGTACTTC. This codes for CASSLVTGNYEQYF. The full variable domain, with the rest looked up from reference TRBV7-6 and TRBJ2-7, is GAGVSQSPRYKVTKRGQDVALRCDPISGHVSLYWYRQALGQGPEFLTYFNYEAQQDKSGLPNDRFSAERPEGSISTLTIQRTEQRDSAMYRCASSLVTGNYEQYFGPGTRLTVT.